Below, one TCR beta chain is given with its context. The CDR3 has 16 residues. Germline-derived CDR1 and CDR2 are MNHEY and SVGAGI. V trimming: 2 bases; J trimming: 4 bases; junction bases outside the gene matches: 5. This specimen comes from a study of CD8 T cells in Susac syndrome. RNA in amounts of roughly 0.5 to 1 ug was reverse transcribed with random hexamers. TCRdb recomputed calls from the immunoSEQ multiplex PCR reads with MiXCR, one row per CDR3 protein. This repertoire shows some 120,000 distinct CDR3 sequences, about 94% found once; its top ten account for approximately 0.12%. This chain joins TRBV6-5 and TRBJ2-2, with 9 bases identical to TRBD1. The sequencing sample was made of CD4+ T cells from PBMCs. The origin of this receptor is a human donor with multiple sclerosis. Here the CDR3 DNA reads TGTGCCAGCAGTTACGACCGGACAGGGGTCACCGGGGAGCTGTTTTTT. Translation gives CASSYDRTGVTGELFF.